This is a list of T cell receptor beta chains from one sample in a study of blood T cell repertoires in COVID-19. Sequencing used immunoSEQ multiplex PCR; TCRdb keeps in-frame clones, though not all of them. The sample records about 220,000 clones, about 80% being singletons. Input material: PBMCs or T cells enriched from blood (not recorded which). These receptors were taken from a woman aged 40 to 49 who had been exposed to COVID-19. CDR3s include the opening cysteine and the closing phenylalanine or tryptophan. A D gene is named only where the DNA matches it firmly. Only part of the rows carry a size: once, few, many, or a class if the clone is expanded.

TRBJ1-2 | many | TRBV6-5 | TRBD1 | TGTGCCAGCAGTTACCTACGGACAGGGGGCGGCTATGGCTACACCTTC | CASSYLRTGGGYGYTF
TRBJ1-4 | . | TRBV6-5 | TRBD1 | TGTGCCAGCAGGATGGGACAGGGGAAAGAAAAACTGTTTTTT | CASRMGQGKEKLFF
TRBJ2-1 | . | TRBV5-1 | TRBD2 | TGCGCCAGCAGCCTATATCTAGCGGGGCATGGTGAGCAGTTCTTC | CASSLYLAGHGEQFF
TRBJ1-2 | . | TRBV30 | . | TGTGCCTGGGGGATCGGAGGATCTAACTATGGCTACACCTTC | CAWGIGGSNYGYTF
TRBJ2-2 | . | TRBV4-3 | TRBD2 | TGCGCCAGCAGCCACATAGCGGGGGGGAACACCGGGGAGCTGTTTTTT | CASSHIAGGNTGELFF
TRBJ1-2 | . | TRBV10-1 | TRBD1 | TGCGCCAGCAGTGGTGGGGGACAGGGGATCTATGGCTACACCTTC | CASSGGGQGIYGYTF
TRBJ1-5 | once | TRBV18 | TRBD1 | TGTGCCAGCTCACCGGGGGACAGTTTTGGTCAGCCCCAGCATTTT | CASSPGDSFGQPQHF
TRBJ2-2 | . | TRBV12-5 | . | TGTGCTAGTGGTAACAGACGGACACTTGTTTCAACCGGGGAGCTGTTTTTT | CASGNRRTLVSTGELFF
TRBJ1-5 | . | TRBV2 | TRBD1 | TGTGCCAGCAGACCCCAAACAGGGGCGGCCGGGCCCCAGCATTTT | CASRPQTGAAGPQHF
TRBJ2-3 | . | TRBV10-3 | . | TGTGCCATCGGGGACCCGGGGGGCACAGATACGCAGTATTTT | CAIGDPGGTDTQYF
TRBJ2-7 | . | TRBV19 | . | TGTGCCAGTAGTCTACGGACAGAAACCTACGAGCAGTACTTC | CASSLRTETYEQYF
TRBJ1-3 | . | TRBV5-1 | TRBD1 | TGCGCCAGCAGCCGACCAGGGGGTAGCTCTGGAAACACCATATATTTT | CASSRPGGSSGNTIYF
TRBJ2-7 | . | TRBV19 | . | TGTGCCAGTAGTATCGGATTTACAGACCCTTCCTACGAGCAGTACTTC | CASSIGFTDPSYEQYF
TRBJ2-7 | few | TRBV4-1 | TRBD1 | TGCGCCAGCAGCCAAGATCGGACAGGGGGATACGAGCAGTACTTC | CASSQDRTGGYEQYF
TRBJ2-2 | few | TRBV4-2 | . | TGTGCCAGCAGCCAAGGGGCCTTGAACACCGGGGAGCTGTTTTTT | CASSQGALNTGELFF
TRBJ2-3 | . | TRBV5-1 | . | TGCGCCAGCAGCTCCTTGGCGGGGATGATTCCTAGCACAGATACGCAGTATTTT | CASSSLAGMIPSTDTQYF
TRBJ1-5 | once | TRBV19 | TRBD1 | TGTGCCAGCAGGGACAGTGGGGTCCAAAGCAATCAGCCCCAGCATTTT | CASRDSGVQSNQPQHF
TRBJ1-3 | few | TRBV6-5 | . | TGTGCCAGCAGTATGGGGCCTGGAAACACCATATATTTT | CASSMGPGNTIYF
TRBJ1-5 | . | TRBV9 | TRBD1 | TGTGCCAGCAGCGTGGGGACAGAACTGAGCCCCCAGCATTTT | CASSVGTELSPQHF
TRBJ1-2 | . | TRBV19 | TRBD1 | TGTGCCAGTAGTGACCGAGGCCGACAGGGGAACTATGGCTACACCTTC | CASSDRGRQGNYGYTF
TRBJ1-4 | . | TRBV28 | TRBD1 | TGTGCCAGCAGTTTGGAGGGGGCGAGTACTAATGAAAAACTGTTTTTT | CASSLEGASTNEKLFF
TRBJ2-7 | once | TRBV5-5 | . | TGTGCCAGCAGCTTGCAGGGGCAAATCGAGCAGTACTTC | CASSLQGQIEQYF
TRBJ2-3 | . | TRBV5-1 | TRBD2 | TGCGCCAGCAGCCGGAGCGGGGACCCTAGCACAGATACGCAGTATTTT | CASSRSGDPSTDTQYF
TRBJ2-7 | . | TRBV30 | . | TGTGCCTGGAGTACTGGGCGTTACGAGCAGTACTTC | CAWSTGRYEQYF
TRBJ2-5 | . | TRBV10-3 | TRBD2 | TGTGCCATCAGTCGGACTAGCGGGGGAGTTGAGACCCAGTACTTC | CAISRTSGGVETQYF
TRBJ2-2 | . | TRBV7-2 | . | TGTGCCAGCAGCTTTGTTGACAGCAACACCGGGGAGCTGTTTTTT | CASSFVDSNTGELFF
TRBJ1-2 | few | TRBV7-9 | TRBD1 | TGTGCCAGCAGCTTGGGACAGGGGGCTGAATATAGCTATGGCTACACCTTC | CASSLGQGAEYSYGYTF
TRBJ1-4 | . | TRBV4-2 | . | TGTGCCAGCAGCCAAGTAGGGAGTGTTAATGAAAAACTGTTTTTT | CASSQVGSVNEKLFF
TRBJ2-2 | few | TRBV28 | TRBD1 | TGTGCCAGCAGTGCGACAGGGGAAGGGACCGGGGAGCTGTTTTTT | CASSATGEGTGELFF
TRBJ1-4 | . | TRBV19 | TRBD1 | TGTGCCAGCAAAAGGGACAGGGTGGATGAAAAACTGTTTTTT | CASKRDRVDEKLFF
TRBJ2-2 | . | TRBV7-3 | TRBD2 | TGTGCCAGCAGCTGGGGACTAGCGGGTACCGGGGAGCTGTTTTTT | CASSWGLAGTGELFF
TRBJ2-5 | . | TRBV9 | TRBD1 | TGTGCCAGCAGTGAAGGACAGGTGCTCATCCAAGAGACCCAGTACTTC | CASSEGQVLIQETQYF
TRBJ2-3 | few | TRBV2 | . | TGTGCCAGCACTAGTTGGGATACGCAGTATTTT | CASTSWDTQYF